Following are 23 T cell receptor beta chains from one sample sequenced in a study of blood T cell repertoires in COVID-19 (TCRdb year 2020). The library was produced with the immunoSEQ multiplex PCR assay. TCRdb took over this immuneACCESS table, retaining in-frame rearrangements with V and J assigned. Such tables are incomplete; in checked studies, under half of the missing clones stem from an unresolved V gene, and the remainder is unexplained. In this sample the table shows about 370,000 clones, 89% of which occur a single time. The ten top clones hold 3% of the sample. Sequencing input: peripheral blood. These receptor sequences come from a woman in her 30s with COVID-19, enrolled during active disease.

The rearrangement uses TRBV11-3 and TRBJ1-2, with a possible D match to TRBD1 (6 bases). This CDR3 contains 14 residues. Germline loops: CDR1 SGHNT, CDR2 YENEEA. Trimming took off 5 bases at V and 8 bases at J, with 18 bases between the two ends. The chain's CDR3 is CASSILMGAKGYTF. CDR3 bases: TGTGCCAGCAGCATCCTGATGGGGGCCAAGGGCTACACCTTC.

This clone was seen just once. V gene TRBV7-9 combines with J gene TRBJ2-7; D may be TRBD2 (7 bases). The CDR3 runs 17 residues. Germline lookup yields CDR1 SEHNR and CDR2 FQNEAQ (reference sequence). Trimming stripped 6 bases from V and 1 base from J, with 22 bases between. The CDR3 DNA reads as TGTGCCAGCAGTCGAGCCTTCCTCCGGGGGGCATCCTACGAGCAGTACTTC. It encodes CASSRAFLRGASYEQYF.

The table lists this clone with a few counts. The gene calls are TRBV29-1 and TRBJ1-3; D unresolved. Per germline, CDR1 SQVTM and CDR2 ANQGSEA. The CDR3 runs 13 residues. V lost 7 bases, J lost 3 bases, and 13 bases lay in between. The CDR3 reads CSGSEGFGNTIYF. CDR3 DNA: TGCAGCGGATCAGAGGGTTTTGGAAACACCATATATTTT.

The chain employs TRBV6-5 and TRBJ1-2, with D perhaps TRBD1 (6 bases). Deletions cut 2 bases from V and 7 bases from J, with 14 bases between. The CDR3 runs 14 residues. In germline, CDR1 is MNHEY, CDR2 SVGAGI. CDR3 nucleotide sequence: TGTGCCAGCAGTTACACTGGACAGTCCCCTGGCTACACCTTC. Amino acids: CASSYTGQSPGYTF.

CDR3 nucleotide sequence: TGTGCCAGCAGGGTACGGGGAAACGGAAACTATGGCTACACCTTC. This gives the protein CASRVRGNGNYGYTF. The V call is TRBV6-5, the J call TRBJ1-2; D unresolved. V was clipped by 6 bases and J by 2 bases, with 16 bases between them. This CDR3 is 15 amino acids long. Germline V gene lookup returns CDR1 MNHEY and CDR2 SVGAGI.

CDR3 DNA sequence: TGTGCCAGCAGCGAGGGACAGGCAAGCCAAGAGACCCAGTACTTC. Protein product: CASSEGQASQETQYF. The rearrangement links TRBV9 to TRBJ2-5, with 8 bases identical to TRBD1. The V gene's germline CDR1 is SGDLS and CDR2 YYNGEE. J gave up 1 base and V 3 bases, and 5 bases lay outside the gene matches. This CDR3 region has 15 residues. The whole variable domain, remainder taken from reference TRBV9 and TRBJ2-5, is DSGVTQTPKHLITATGQRVTLRCSPRSGDLSVYWYQQSLDQGLQFLIQYYNGEERAKGNILERFSAQQFPDLHSELNLSSLELGDSALYFCASSEGQASQETQYFGPGTRLLVL.

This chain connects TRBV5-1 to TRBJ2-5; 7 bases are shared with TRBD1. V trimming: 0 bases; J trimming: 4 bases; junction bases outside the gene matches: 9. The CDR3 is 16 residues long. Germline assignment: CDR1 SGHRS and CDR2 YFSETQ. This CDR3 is CASSLEGARGRETQYF. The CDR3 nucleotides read TGCGCCAGCAGCTTGGAGGGTGCCAGGGGGAGAGAGACCCAGTACTTC.

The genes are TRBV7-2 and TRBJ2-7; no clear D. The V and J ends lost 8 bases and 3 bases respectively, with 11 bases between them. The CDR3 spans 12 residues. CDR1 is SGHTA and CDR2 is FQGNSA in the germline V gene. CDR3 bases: TGTGCCAGCGCTCGACCAGGCTACGAGCAGTACTTC. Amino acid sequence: CASARPGYEQYF.

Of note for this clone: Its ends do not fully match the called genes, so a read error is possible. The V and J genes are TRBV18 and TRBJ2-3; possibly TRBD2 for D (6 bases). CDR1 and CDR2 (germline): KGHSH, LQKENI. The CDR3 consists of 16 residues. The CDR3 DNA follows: TGTGCCAGCTCTCCACTTTCCCGGGGGATGGCAGATACGCAGTATTTT. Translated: CASSPLSRGMADTQYF.

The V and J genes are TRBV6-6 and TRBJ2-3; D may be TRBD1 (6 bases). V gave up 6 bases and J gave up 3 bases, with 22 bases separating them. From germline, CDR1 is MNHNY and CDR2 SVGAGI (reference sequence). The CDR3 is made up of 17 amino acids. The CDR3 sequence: CASSRPTGPGATDTQYF. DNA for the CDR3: TGTGCCAGCAGCCGACCTACTGGGCCAGGGGCGACAGATACGCAGTATTTT.

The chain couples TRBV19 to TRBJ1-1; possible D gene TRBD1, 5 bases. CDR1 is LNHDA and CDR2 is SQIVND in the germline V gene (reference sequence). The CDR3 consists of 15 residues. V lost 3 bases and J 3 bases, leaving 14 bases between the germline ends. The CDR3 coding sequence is TGTGCCAGTAGTATCGCGGGGGGTATGGACACTGAAGCTTTCTTT. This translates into CASSIAGGMDTEAFF.

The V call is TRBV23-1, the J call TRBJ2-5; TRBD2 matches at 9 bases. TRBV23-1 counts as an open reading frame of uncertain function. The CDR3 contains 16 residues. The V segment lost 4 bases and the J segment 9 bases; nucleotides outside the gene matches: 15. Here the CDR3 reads CASSRKAGGPEVAQYF. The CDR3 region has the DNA TGCGCCAGCAGTCGTAAAGCGGGGGGCCCGGAGGTGGCCCAGTACTTC.

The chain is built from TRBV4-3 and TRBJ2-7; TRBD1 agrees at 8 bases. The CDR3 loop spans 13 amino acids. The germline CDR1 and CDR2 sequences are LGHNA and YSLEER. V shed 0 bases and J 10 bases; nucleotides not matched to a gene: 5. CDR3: CASSQDGTGGQYF. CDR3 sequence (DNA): TGCGCCAGCAGCCAAGACGGGACAGGTGGTCAGTACTTC.

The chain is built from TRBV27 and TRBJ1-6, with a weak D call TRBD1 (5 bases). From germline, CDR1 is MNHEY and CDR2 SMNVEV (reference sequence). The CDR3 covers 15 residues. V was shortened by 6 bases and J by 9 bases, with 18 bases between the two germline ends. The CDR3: CASSLVGAGGSPLHF. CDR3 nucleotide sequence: TGTGCCAGCAGCTTAGTCGGGGCCGGGGGTTCACCCCTCCACTTT.

The DNA for the CDR3 is TGTGCCAGTAGTTCGGGACAGGTGTTCACTGAAGCTTTCTTT. Encoded protein: CASSSGQVFTEAFF. J is TRBJ1-1 and V is TRBV19, with 8 bases fitting TRBD1. CDR1 is LNHDA, CDR2 SQIVND, per germline (reference sequence). This CDR3 contains 14 residues. J lost 4 bases, V lost 5 bases, and 6 bases had no gene match.

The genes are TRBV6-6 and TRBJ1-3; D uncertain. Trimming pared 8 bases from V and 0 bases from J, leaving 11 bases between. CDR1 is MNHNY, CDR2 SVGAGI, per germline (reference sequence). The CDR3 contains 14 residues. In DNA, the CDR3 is TGTGCCAGCTCGCCGGTCCTCTCTGGAAACACCATATATTTT. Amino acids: CASSPVLSGNTIYF.

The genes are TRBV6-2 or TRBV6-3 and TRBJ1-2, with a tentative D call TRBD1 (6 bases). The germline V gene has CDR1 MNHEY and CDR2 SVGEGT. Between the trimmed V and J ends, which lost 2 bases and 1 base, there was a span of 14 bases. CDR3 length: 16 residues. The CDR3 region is CASSYGTLTYNYGYTF. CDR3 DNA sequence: TGTGCCAGCAGTTACGGGACACTGACGTATAACTATGGCTACACCTTC.

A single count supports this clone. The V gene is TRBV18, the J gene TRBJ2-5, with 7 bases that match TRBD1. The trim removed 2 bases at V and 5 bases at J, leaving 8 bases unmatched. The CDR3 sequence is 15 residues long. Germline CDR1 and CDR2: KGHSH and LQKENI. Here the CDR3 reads CASSPGATGSETQYF. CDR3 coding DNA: TGTGCCAGCTCACCAGGGGCGACAGGGTCCGAGACCCAGTACTTC.

In DNA form, the CDR3 reads TGTGCCAGCAGGCCGGGATCAAGCTCTGGGGCCAACGTCCTGACTTTC. It encodes CASRPGSSSGANVLTF. The V gene is TRBV2, the J gene TRBJ2-6; a weak D match, TRBD2 (5 bases). The V and J ends lost 6 bases and 0 bases respectively, with 12 bases between them. Germline CDR1 is SNHLY and CDR2 is FYNNEI. The CDR3 consists of 16 residues.

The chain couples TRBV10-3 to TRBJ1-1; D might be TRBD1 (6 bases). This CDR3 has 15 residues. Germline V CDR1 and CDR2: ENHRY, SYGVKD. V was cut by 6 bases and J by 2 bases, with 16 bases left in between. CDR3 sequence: CAIRQGRSGNTEAFF. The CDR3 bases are TGTGCCATCAGGCAGGGGAGAAGCGGAAACACTGAAGCTTTCTTT.

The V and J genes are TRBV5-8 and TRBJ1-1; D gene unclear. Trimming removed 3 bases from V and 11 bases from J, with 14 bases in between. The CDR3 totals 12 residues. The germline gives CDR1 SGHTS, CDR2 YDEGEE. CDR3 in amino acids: CASSSITLEAFF. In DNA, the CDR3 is TGTGCCAGCAGCTCGATAACCCTTGAGGCTTTCTTT.

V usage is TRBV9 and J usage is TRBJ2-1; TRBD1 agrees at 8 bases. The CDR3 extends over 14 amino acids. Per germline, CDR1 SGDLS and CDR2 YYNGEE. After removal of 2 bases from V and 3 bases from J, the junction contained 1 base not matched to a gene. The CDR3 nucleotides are TGTGCCAGCAGCGTGACAGGGGACTACAATGAGCAGTTCTTC. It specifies CASSVTGDYNEQFF.

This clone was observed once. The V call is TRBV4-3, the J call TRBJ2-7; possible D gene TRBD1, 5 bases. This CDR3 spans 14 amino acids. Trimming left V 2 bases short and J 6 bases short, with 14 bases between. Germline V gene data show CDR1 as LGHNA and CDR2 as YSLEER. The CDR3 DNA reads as TGCGCCAGCAGCCAAAATCGACAGACCGGCGAGCAGTACTTC. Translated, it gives CASSQNRQTGEQYF.